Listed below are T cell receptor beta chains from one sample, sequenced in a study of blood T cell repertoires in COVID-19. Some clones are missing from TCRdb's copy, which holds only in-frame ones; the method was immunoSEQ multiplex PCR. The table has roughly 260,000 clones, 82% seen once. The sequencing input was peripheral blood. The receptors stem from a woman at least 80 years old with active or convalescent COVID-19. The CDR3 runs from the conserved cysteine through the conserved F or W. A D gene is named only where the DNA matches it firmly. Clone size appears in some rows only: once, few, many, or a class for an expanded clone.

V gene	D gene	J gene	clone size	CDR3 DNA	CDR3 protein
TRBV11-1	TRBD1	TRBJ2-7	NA	TGTGCCAGCAGCCTGGACAGGGGAAGCTCCTACGAGCAGTACTTC	CASSLDRGSSYEQYF
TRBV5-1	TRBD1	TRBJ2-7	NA	TGCGCCAGCAGCTTGGGCCGACAGGGGACCTCCTACGAGCAGTACTTC	CASSLGRQGTSYEQYF
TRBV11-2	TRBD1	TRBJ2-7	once	TGTGCCAGCAGCTCCGGGGCTGGGACAGGGTCCAACGAGCAGTACTTC	CASSSGAGTGSNEQYF
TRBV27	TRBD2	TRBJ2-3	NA	TGTGCCAGCAGTCGAGCGGGAGGCATCACAGATACGCAGTATTTT	CASSRAGGITDTQYF
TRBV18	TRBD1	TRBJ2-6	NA	TGTGCCAGCTCACCCCCCGAAGGGGGCGCTGGGGCCAACGTCCTGACTTTC	CASSPPEGGAGANVLTF
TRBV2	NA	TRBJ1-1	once	TGTGCCAGCCGGGGGAACACTGAAGCTTTCTTT	CASRGNTEAFF
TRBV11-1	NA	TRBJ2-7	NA	TGTGCCAGCAGCTTTGCGGGCACTGGGTCCTACGAGCAGTACTTC	CASSFAGTGSYEQYF
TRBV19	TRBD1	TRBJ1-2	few	TGTGCCAGTAGTCGCGACAGGGGGCTAGAGTATGGCTACACCTTC	CASSRDRGLEYGYTF
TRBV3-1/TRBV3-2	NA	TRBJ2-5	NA	TGTGCCAGCAGCCGAGCCATTCCCGGCGGGCGGGAGACCCAGTACTTC	CASSRAIPGGRETQYF
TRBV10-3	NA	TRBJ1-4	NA	TGTGCCATCAGTGCCAATACTAATGAAAAACTGTTTTTT	CAISANTNEKLFF
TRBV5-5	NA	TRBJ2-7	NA	TGTGCCAGCAGCTTGGGCCTTCTGAGCTCCTACGAGCAGTACTTC	CASSLGLLSSYEQYF
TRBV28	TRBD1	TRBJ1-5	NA	TGTGCCGCCCGGGGACAGCTCAATCAGCCCCAGCATTTT	CAARGQLNQPQHF
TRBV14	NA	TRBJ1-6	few	TGTGCCAGCAGCCAACGCGGGCGTGGGTATTCACCCCTCCACTTT	CASSQRGRGYSPLHF
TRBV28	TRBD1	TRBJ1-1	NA	TGTGCCGTCCGACAGGGAGTGTACACTGAAGCTTTCTTT	CAVRQGVYTEAFF
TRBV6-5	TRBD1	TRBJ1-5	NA	TGTGCCAGCACCCCAGGGGGCGGGCAGCCCCAGCATTTT	CASTPGGGQPQHF
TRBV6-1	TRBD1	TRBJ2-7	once	TGTGCCAGCAGCGGGACAGGCTCCTACGAGCAGTACTTC	CASSGTGSYEQYF
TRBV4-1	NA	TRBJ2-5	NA	TGCGCCAGCAGCCAAGAGACTAGTTGGGAGACCCAGTACTTC	CASSQETSWETQYF
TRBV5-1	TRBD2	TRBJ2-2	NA	TGCGCCAGCAGCTTGGAGCTAGCGGGGGGTCACACCGGGGAGCTGTTTTTT	CASSLELAGGHTGELFF
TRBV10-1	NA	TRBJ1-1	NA	TGCGCCAGGACTATGGGGGGTGAGGGCACTGAAGCTTTCTTT	CARTMGGEGTEAFF
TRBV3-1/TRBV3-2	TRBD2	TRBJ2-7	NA	TGTGCCAGCAGCCAAAGACTAGCGGCCCAAAACGAGCAGTACTTC	CASSQRLAAQNEQYF
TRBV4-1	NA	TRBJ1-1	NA	TGCGCCAGCAGCCAAGAGCCCGGACAGCGCACTGAAGCTTTCTTT	CASSQEPGQRTEAFF
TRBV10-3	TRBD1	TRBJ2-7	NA	TGTGCCATCAGAAATACCGGGACAGGGATCTCGTACGAGCAGTACTTC	CAIRNTGTGISYEQYF
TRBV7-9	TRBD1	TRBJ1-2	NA	TGTGCCAGCAGCTCGGACAGGGTTGACACCTTC	CASSSDRVDTF
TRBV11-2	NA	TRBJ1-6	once	TGTGCCAGCAGCTTGGGAGGGGGAAGTTCACCCCTCCACTTT	CASSLGGGSSPLHF
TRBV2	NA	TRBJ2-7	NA	TGTGCCAGCAGTGAACGTTCGAGGATCGACGAGCAGTACTTC	CASSERSRIDEQYF
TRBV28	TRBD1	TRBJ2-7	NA	TGTGCCAGCAGTTTACCCGGTACAGGGGGCGAGCAGTACTTC	CASSLPGTGGEQYF
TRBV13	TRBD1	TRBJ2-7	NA	TGTGCCAGCACAGGGGACAGCTCCTACGAGCAGTACTTC	CASTGDSSYEQYF
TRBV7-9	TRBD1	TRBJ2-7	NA	TGTGCCAGCAGCTCCGAAGCAGGGGGTTCAACCCACTTC	CASSSEAGGSTHF
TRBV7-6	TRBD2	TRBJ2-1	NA	TGTGCCAGCAGCTTAGCGGCGGGAGGGGGCCACAATGAGCAGTTCTTC	CASSLAAGGGHNEQFF
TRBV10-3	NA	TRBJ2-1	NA	TGTGCCATCAGTGAGGGAGTAGGGGGTGGCGATGAGCAGTTCTTC	CAISEGVGGGDEQFF
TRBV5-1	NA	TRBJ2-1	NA	TGCGCCAGCAGCTTAGACGGGATCTCCTACAATGAGCAGTTCTTC	CASSLDGISYNEQFF
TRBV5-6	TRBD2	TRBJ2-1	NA	TGTGCCAGCAGCTTAGGACTAGCGGGGGGGCTAAATGAGCAGTTCTTC	CASSLGLAGGLNEQFF
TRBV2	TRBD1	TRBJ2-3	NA	TGTGCCAGCAAACGCGGACAGGTGATAGACACAGATACGCAGTATTTT	CASKRGQVIDTDTQYF
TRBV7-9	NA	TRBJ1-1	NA	TGTGCCAGCAGCTCCTATACCTTCGATATAGTCGCTTTCTTT	CASSSYTFDIVAFF
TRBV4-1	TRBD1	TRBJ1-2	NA	TGCGCCAGCAGCCCATCCGGGACAGGGAGTGATGGCTACACCTTC	CASSPSGTGSDGYTF
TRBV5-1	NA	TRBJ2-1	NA	TGCGCCAGCAGCTTGGTTCACACGAATGAGCAGTTCTTC	CASSLVHTNEQFF
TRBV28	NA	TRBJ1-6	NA	TGTGCCAGCAGTTCTGGTCCAGGTCGTAATTCACCCCTCCACTTT	CASSSGPGRNSPLHF
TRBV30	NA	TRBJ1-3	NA	TGTGCCTGGAGTGTACGGGGGGGGAGCTCTGGAAACACCATATATTTT	CAWSVRGGSSGNTIYF
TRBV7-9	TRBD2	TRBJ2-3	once	TGTGCCAGCAGCTGGCTCGGACTAGCTACAGATACGCAGTATTTT	CASSWLGLATDTQYF
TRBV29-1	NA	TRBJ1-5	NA	TGCAGCGTTGGGGGGGATCGGGGTCAGCCCCAGCATTTT	CSVGGDRGQPQHF
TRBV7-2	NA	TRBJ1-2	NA	TGTGCCAGCAGCTTCGTAGTGAATGTGTATGGCTACACCTTC	CASSFVVNVYGYTF
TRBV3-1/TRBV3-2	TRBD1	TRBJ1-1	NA	TGTGCCAGCAGCCAAGATTTAGGACAGGAACGAGCTTTCTTT	CASSQDLGQERAFF
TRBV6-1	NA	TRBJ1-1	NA	TGTGCCAGCAGTGAAATCGGGGAGGTGTCAGCTTTCTTT	CASSEIGEVSAFF
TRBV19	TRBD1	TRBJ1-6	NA	TGTGCCAGTAAACGACAGGGGGTAAATTCACCCCTCCACTTT	CASKRQGVNSPLHF
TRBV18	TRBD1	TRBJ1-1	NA	TGTGCCAGCTCACCCTTAGAGACAGGGGCTACTGAAGCTTTCTTT	CASSPLETGATEAFF
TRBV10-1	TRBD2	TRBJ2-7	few	TGCGCCAGCGGACTAGCGGGATTGGACGAGCAGTACTTC	CASGLAGLDEQYF
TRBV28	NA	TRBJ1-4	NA	TGTGCCAGCAGTTTACCCCCACGGGGAAAACTGTTTTTT	CASSLPPRGKLFF
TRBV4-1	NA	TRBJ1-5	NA	TGCGCCAGCAGCCCACGCGCGGACTATAGCAATCAGCCCCAGCATTTT	CASSPRADYSNQPQHF
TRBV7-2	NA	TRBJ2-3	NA	TGTGCCAGCAGCCCGGGGGTCCTACAACAGCAGTATTTT	CASSPGVLQQQYF
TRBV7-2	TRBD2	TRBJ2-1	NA	TGTGCCAGCAGCTCCTGGGGTAGCGGGGGAAACTACAATGAGCAGTTCTTC	CASSSWGSGGNYNEQFF